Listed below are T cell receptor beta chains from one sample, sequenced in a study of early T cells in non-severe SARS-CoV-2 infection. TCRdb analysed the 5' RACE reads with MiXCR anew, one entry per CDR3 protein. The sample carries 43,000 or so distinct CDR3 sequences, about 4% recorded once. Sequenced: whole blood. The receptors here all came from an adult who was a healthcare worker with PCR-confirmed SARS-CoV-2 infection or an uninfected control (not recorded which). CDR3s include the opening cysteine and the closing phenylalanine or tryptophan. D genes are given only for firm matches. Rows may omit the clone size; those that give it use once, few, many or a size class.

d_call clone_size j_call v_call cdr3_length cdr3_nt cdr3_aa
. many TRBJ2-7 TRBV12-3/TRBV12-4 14 TGTGCCAGCACCCATGGGGGGAACTCCTACGAGCAGTACTTC CASTHGGNSYEQYF
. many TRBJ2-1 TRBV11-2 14 TGTGCCAGCAGCGCACCCCCCCTCGGCAATGAGCAGTTCTTC CASSAPPLGNEQFF
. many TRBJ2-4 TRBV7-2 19 TGTGCCAGCAGCTTAGCGAGACAGGGAGGGCCCTCTGCCAAAAACATTCAGTACTTC CASSLARQGGPSAKNIQYF
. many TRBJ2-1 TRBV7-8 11 TGTGCCAGCAGCGACGGGAAGGGACAGTTCTTC CASSDGKGQFF
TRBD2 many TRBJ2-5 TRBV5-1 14 TGCGCCAGCATAAAGGTAGCGGGAGGAGAGACCCAGTACTTC CASIKVAGGETQYF
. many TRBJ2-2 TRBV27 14 TGTGCCAGCAGTTCGGGCTTGAAGACCGGGGAGCTGTTTTTT CASSSGLKTGELFF
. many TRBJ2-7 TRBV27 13 TGTGCCAGCAGTTTGAAACAGAGCGGCGAGCAGTACTTC CASSLKQSGEQYF
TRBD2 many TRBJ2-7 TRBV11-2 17 TGTGCCAGCAGCGCGGGACTAGCGATCACGTCGTCCTACGAGCAGTACTTC CASSAGLAITSSYEQYF
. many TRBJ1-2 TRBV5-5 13 TGTGCCTCCCTTCCGCTTCCCAACTATGGCTACACCTTC CASLPLPNYGYTF
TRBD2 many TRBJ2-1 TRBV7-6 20 TGTGCCAGCAGCCCTAACCGGACTAGCGGGGGGCCGAGCTCCTACAATGAGCAGTTCTTC CASSPNRTSGGPSSYNEQFF
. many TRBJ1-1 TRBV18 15 TGTGCCAGCTCACCGGGGCGGCTCCTAGGCACTGAAGCTTTCTTT CASSPGRLLGTEAFF
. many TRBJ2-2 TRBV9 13 TGTGCCAGCAGCGGCAGGGTCACCGGGGAGCTGTTTTTT CASSGRVTGELFF
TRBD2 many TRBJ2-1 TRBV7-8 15 TGTGCCAGCAGCTCAAGCGGGAACACTTACAATGAGCAGTTCTTC CASSSSGNTYNEQFF
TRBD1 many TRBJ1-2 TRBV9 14 TGTGCCAGCAGCGCAGCGACAGGGGCCTATGGCTACACCTTC CASSAATGAYGYTF
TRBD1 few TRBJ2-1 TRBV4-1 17 TGCGCCAGCAGCCAAGATCCCGGGACAGGGTCTGGGAATGAGCAGTTCTTC CASSQDPGTGSGNEQFF
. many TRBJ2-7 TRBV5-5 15 TGTGCCAGCAGCTTCCCGTGGCAGGGACGGTACGAGCAGTACTTC CASSFPWQGRYEQYF
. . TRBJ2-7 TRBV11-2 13 TGTGCCAGCAGCGACGGGACAGCGGGCGAGCAGTACTTC CASSDGTAGEQYF
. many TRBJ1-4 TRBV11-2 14 TGTGCCAGCAGCTTAGGACAGCTTAATGAAAAACTGTTTTTT CASSLGQLNEKLFF
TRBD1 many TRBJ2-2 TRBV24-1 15 TGTGCCACCAGTGATCTGGACAACAGGGGCCGGGAGCTGTTTTTT CATSDLDNRGRELFF
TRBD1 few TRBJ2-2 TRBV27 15 TGTGCCAGCAGTCTACGGGACAGGGGAACCGGGGAGCTGTTTTTT CASSLRDRGTGELFF
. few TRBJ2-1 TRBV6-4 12 TGTGCCAGCAGTGACCCTCAGGGTGAGCAGTTCTTC CASSDPQGEQFF
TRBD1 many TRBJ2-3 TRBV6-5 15 TGTGCCAGCAGTCTGGGACAGCCTAGCACAGATACGCAGTATTTT CASSLGQPSTDTQYF
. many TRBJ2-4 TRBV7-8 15 TGTGCCAGCAGCTTAGTAGCAGGAGGCAAAAACATTCAGTACTTC CASSLVAGGKNIQYF
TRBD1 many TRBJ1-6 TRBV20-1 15 TGCAGTGCCCTAGGGACAGGGGATACTAATTCACCCCTCCACTTT CSALGTGDTNSPLHF
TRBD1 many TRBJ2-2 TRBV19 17 TGTGCCAGTAGTATAGATTGGGCAGGGGGAGCCACCGGGGAGCTGTTTTTT CASSIDWAGGATGELFF
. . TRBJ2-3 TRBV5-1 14 TGCGCCAGCAGCTTGGAGATGGCGAGAGATACGCAGTATTTT CASSLEMARDTQYF
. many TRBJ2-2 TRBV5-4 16 TGTGCCAGCAGCTTTCCCCGCGGGGCGGGCACCGGGGAGCTGTTTTTT CASSFPRGAGTGELFF